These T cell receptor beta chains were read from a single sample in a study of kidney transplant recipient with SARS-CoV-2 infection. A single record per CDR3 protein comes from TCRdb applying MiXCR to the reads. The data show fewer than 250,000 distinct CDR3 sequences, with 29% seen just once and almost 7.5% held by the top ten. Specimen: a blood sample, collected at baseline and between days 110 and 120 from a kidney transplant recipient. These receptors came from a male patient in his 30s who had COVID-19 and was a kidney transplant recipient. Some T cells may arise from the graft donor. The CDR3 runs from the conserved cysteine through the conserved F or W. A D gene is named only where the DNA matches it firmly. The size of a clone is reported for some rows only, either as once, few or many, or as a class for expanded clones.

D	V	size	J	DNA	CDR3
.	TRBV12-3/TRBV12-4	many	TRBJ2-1	TGTGCCAGCAGTTTTCGGGATGAGCAGTTCTTC	CASSFRDEQFF
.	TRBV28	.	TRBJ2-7	TGTGCCGGCAGTTTATGGCGGAGCGAGCAGTACTTC	CAGSLWRSEQYF
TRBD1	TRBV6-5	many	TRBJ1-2	TGTGCCAGCAGTCGACAGGGCTATGGCTACACCTTC	CASSRQGYGYTF
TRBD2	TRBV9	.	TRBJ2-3	TGTGCCAGCAGCGGGAGGACTAGCGATAGCACAGATACGCAGTATTTT	CASSGRTSDSTDTQYF
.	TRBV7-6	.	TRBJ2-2	TGTGCCGGCAGCTTAACCCTAGGTTCCGGGGAGCTGTTTTTT	CAGSLTLGSGELFF
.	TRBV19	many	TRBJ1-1	TGTGCCAGTAGTACATCCTTATCGAACACTGAAGCTTTCTTT	CASSTSLSNTEAFF
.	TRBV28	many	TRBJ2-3	TGTGCCAGCAGAATACGAAGTTTCCCTAGCACAGATACGCAGTATTTT	CASRIRSFPSTDTQYF
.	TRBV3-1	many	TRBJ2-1	TGTGCCAGCAGCGCTGAGGTTCCCAATTTCCATTCCGACAATGAGCAGTTCTTC	CASSAEVPNFHSDNEQFF
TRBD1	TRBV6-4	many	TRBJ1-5	TGTGCCAGCGGGACAGGGGAGAAGAGCAATCAGCCCCAGCATTTT	CASGTGEKSNQPQHF
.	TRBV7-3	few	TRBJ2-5	TGTGCTAGCAGCTTAGTCCCGGAGGGAGCCGGGGACACTGGAGAAGAGACCCAGTACTTC	CASSLVPEGAGDTGEETQYF
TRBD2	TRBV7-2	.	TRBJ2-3	TGTGCCAGCAGCTTCCGAGGACTAGCGGAAACGCCGGATACGCAGTATTTT	CASSFRGLAETPDTQYF
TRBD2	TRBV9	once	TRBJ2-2	TGTGCCGGCAGCGCTTCGACTAGCGGGAGAATCACCGGGGAGCTGTTTTTT	CAGSASTSGRITGELFF
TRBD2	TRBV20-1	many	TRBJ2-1	TGCAGTGCTAGAGCACTAGCGGCCGGGAATAATGAGCAGTTCTTC	CSARALAAGNNEQFF
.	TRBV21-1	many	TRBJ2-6	TGTGCCAGCCATTCTGACAGGAACGTCCTGACTTTC	CASHSDRNVLTF
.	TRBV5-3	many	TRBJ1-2	TGTGCCAGACTAAGGATAGTGGTGAGAAAGACCTATGGCTACACCTTC	CARLRIVVRKTYGYTF
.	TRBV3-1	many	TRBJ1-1	TGTGCCAGCAGCTTGTTGCCTCCCATTTCAATTCGCACTGAAGCTTTCTTT	CASSLLPPISIRTEAFF
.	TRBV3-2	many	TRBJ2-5	TGTGCCAGCAGCCCCCGGCAGGGGGCCGGGGAGACCCAGTACTTC	CASSPRQGAGETQYF
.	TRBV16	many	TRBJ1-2	TGTGCCAGCAGCTCTCGGTGGGTCGTTAGAAAGACCTATGGCTACACCTTC	CASSSRWVVRKTYGYTF
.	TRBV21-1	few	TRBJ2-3	TGTGCCAGCAGCGATTTGGTAGCTACAGTCATGCAAGATACGCAGTATTTT	CASSDLVATVMQDTQYF
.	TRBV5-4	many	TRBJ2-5	TGTGCCAGCAGCTTGGAAGGGACCCAGTACTTC	CASSLEGTQYF
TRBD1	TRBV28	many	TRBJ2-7	TGTGCCAGCAGTCCGCAGACAGGGCGAAAGTACGAGCAGTACTTC	CASSPQTGRKYEQYF
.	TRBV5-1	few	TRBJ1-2	TGCGCCAGCATATGTTCATCGGTTCGAAAGACCTATGGCTACACCTTC	CASICSSVRKTYGYTF
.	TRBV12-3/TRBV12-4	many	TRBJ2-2	TGTGCCAGCAGGCGAAGGGAATACACCGGGGAGCTGTTTTTT	CASRRREYTGELFF
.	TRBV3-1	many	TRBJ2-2	TGTGCCAGCAGCATGTGTGATCCCATTTCAGGCTTGACCGGGGAGCTGTTTTTT	CASSMCDPISGLTGELFF
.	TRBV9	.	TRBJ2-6	TGTGCCAGCAGCGTAAAATGGGTGGGGCAGGGTAGCTCTGGGGCCAACGTCCTGACTTTC	CASSVKWVGQGSSGANVLTF
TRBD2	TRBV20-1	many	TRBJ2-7	TGCAGTGCTAGAGAAGTAAGCGGGAGGTCTAGGTACGAGCAGTACTTC	CSAREVSGRSRYEQYF
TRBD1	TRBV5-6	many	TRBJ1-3	TGTGCCAGCAGCGAAACAGGGGCTGGAAACACCATATATTTT	CASSETGAGNTIYF
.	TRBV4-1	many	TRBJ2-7	TGCGCCAGCAGCCAATCGCTTCGGCACGAGCAGTACTTC	CASSQSLRHEQYF
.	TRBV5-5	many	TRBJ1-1	TGTGCCAGCAGCTTGGCTGGCAGGCCGAACACTGAAGCTTTCTTT	CASSLAGRPNTEAFF
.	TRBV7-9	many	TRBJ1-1	TGTGCCAGCAGCTTAGGGCAATACACTGAAGCTTTCTTT	CASSLGQYTEAFF
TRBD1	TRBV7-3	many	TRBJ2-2	TGTGCCAGCAGCTCAGGACAGGGGGACACCGGGGAGCTGTTTTTT	CASSSGQGDTGELFF
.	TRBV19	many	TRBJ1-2	TGTGCCAGTAGTTGGAAACTGACAAATCGAAAGACCTATGGCTACACCTTC	CASSWKLTNRKTYGYTF
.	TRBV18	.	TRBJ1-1	TGTGCCAGCCGATCGGGGGACGAAGCTTTCTTT	CASRSGDEAFF
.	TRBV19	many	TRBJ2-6	TGTGCCAGTAGTACGGACTCTGGGGCCAACGTCCTGACTTTC	CASSTDSGANVLTF
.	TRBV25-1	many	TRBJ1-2	TGTGCCAGCAGTTGTCTGCCAGAACTGGGAAAGACCTATGGCTACACCTTC	CASSCLPELGKTYGYTF
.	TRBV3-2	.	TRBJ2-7	TGTGCCAGCAGCCACAGCTACGGGCAGTACTTC	CASSHSYGQYF
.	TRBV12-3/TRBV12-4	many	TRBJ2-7	TGTGCCAGCTGTGATATCGGGGGCAACGCGCACTACGAGCAGTACTTC	CASCDIGGNAHYEQYF